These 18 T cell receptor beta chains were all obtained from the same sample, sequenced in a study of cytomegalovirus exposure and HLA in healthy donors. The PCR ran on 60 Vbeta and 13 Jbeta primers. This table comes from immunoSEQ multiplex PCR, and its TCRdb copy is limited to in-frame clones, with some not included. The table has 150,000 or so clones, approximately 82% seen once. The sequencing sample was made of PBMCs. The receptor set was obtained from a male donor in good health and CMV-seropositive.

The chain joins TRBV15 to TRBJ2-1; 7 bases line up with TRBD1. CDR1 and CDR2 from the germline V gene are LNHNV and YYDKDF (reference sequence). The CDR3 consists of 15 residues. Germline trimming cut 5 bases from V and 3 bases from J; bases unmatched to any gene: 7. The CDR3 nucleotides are TGTGCCACCAGCTCCCGACAGGGTGGCTACAATGAGCAGTTCTTC. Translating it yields CATSSRQGGYNEQFF.

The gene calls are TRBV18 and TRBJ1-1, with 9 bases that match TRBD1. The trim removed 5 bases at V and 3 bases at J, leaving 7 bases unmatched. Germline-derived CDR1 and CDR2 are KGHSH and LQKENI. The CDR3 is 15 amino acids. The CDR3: CASSVRDRVYTEAFF. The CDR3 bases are TGTGCCAGCTCAGTCCGGGACAGGGTTTACACTGAAGCTTTCTTT.

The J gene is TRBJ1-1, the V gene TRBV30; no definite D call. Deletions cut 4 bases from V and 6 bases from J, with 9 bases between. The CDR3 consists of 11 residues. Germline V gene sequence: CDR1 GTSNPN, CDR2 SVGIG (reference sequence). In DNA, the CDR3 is TGTGCCTGGACCATTGGCCCTGAAGCTTTCTTT. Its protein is CAWTIGPEAFF.

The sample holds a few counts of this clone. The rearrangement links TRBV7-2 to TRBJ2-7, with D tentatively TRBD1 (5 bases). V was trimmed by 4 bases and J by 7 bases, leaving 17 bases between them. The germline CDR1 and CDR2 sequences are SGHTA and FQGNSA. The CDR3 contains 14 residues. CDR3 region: CASSSGHWAGEQYF. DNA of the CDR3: TGTGCCAGCAGCTCAGGACATTGGGCTGGGGAGCAGTACTTC.

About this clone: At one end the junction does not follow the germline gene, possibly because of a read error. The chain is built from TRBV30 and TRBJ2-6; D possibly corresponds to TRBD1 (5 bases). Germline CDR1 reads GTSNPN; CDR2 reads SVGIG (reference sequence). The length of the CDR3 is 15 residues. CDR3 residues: CASSPDGAGANGLTF. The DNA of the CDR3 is TGTGCCTCCTCCCCAGATGGGGCTGGGGCCAACGGCCTGACTTTC.

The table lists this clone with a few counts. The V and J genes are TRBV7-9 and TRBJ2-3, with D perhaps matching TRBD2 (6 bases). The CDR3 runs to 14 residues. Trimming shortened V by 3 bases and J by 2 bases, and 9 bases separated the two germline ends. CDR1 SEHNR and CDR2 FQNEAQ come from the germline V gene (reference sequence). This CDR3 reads CASSLGGITDTQYF. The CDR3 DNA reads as TGTGCCAGCAGCTTGGGGGGTATCACAGATACGCAGTATTTT.

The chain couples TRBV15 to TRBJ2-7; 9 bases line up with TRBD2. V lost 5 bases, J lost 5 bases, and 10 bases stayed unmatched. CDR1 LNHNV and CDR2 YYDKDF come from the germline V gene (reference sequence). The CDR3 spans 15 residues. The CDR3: CATSPTSSGVHEQYF. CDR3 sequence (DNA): TGTGCCACCAGCCCCACCTCTAGCGGGGTCCACGAGCAGTACTTC.

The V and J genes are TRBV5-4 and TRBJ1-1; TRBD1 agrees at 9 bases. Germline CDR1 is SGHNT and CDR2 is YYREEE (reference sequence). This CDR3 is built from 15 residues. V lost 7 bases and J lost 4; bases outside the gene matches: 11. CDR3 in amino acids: CASSGQGTSLTEAFF. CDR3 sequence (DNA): TGTGCCAGCTCCGGACAGGGGACAAGTCTCACTGAAGCTTTCTTT.

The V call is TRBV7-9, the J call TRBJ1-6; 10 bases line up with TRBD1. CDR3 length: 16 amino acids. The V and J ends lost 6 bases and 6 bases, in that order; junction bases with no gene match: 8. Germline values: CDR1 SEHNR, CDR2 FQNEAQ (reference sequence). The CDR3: CASRHRRDRGNSPLHF. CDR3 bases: TGTGCCAGCAGACATCGCCGGGACAGGGGTAATTCACCCCTCCACTTT.

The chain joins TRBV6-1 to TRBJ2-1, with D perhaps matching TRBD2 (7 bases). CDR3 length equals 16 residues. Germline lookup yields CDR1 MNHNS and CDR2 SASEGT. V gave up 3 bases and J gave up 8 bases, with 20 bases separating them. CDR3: CASSEVNPGGGDEQFF. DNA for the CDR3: TGTGCCAGCAGTGAGGTAAACCCTGGGGGGGGCGATGAGCAGTTCTTC.

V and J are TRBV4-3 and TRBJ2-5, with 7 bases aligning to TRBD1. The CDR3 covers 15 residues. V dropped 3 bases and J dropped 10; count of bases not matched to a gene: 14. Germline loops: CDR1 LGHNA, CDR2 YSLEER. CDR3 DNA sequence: TGCGCCAGCAGCCAGGAATACAGGGGTTCTGCGGACCAGTACTTC. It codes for CASSQEYRGSADQYF.

The CDR3 spells CASSPAGQGNYEQYF. In DNA, the CDR3 is TGTGCCAGCTCACCGGCGGGACAGGGGAACTACGAGCAGTACTTC. The chain employs TRBV18 and TRBJ2-7, with 10 bases identical to TRBD1. The CDR3 extends over 15 amino acids. V dropped 3 bases and J dropped 3; count of bases not matched to a gene: 5. Per the germline V gene, CDR1 is KGHSH and CDR2 is LQKENI.

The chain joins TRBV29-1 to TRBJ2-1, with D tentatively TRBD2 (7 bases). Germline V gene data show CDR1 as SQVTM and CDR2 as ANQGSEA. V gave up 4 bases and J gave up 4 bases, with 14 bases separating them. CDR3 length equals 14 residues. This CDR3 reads CSVVWGGHYNEQFF. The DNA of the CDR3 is TGCAGCGTTGTTTGGGGGGGACATTACAATGAGCAGTTCTTC.

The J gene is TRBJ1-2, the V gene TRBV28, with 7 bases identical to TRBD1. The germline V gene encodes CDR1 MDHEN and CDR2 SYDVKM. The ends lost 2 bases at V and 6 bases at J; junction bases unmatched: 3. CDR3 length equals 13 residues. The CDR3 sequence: CASSLNRGNGYTF. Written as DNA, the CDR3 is TGTGCCAGCAGTTTAAACAGGGGTAATGGCTACACCTTC.

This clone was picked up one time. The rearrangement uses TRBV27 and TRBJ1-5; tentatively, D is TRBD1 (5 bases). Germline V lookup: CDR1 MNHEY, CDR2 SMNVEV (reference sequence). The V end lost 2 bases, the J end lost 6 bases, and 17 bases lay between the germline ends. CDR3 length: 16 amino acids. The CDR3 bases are TGTGCCAGCAGTTTAGGTCAGGGCCTCTTATTTCAGCCCCAGCATTTT. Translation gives CASSLGQGLLFQPQHF.

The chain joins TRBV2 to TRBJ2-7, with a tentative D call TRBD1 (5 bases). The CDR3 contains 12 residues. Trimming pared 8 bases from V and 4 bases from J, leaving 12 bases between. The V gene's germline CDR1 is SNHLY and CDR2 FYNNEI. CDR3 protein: CASFRVPYEQYF. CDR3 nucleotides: TGTGCCAGCTTCAGGGTTCCGTACGAGCAGTACTTC.

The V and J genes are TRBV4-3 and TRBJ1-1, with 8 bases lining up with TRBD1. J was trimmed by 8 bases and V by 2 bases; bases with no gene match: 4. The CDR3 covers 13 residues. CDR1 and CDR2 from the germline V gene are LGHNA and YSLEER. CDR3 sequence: CASSQNRDREAFF. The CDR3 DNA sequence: TGCGCCAGCAGCCAAAACCGGGACAGGGAAGCTTTCTTT.

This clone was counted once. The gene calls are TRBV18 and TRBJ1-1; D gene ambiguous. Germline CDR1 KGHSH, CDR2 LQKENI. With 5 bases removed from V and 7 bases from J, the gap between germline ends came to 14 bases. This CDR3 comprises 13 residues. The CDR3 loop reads CASSRLEGDEAFF. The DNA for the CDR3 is TGTGCCAGCTCAAGGTTGGAGGGAGATGAAGCTTTCTTT.